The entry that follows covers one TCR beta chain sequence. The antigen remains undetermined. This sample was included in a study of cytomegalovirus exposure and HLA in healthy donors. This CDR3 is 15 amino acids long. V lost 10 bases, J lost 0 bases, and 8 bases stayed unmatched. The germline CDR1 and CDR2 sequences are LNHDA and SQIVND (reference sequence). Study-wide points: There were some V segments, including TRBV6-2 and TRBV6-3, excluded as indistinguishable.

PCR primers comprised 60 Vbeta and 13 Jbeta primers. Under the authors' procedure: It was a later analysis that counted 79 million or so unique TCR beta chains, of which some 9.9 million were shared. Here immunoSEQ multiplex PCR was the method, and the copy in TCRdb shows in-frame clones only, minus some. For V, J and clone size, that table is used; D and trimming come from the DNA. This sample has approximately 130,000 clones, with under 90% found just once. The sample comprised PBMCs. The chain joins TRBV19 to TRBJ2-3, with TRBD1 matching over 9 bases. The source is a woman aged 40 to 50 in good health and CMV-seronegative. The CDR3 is CAIGMGQGSTDTQYF. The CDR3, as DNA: TGTGCCATAGGAATGGGACAGGGAAGCACAGATACGCAGTATTTT.